This entry is about one T cell receptor beta chain. This CDR3 has 17 amino acids. Deletions cut 4 bases from V and 5 bases from J, with 23 bases between. Per germline, CDR1 MNHEY and CDR2 SMNVEV (reference sequence). This entry is derived from a study of blood T cell repertoires in COVID-19. Study-wide context: COVID-19 samples from acute and convalescent phases originated in the United States, Italy and Spain.

TCRdb's copy holds only in-frame clones and misses some; the assay was immunoSEQ multiplex PCR. The data contain 240,000 or so clones, roughly 87% of them seen just once; the ten biggest clones take up around 0.8%. The chain has TRBV27 and TRBJ2-5; D perhaps matches TRBD1 (6 bases). Input material: peripheral blood. The clonotype originates from a woman between 25 and 40 years old with acute or convalescent COVID-19. CDR3 protein: CASSSTLPLQGSETQYF. For the CDR3, the DNA is TGTGCCAGCAGTTCCACGCTACCCCTACAGGGTTCCGAGACCCAGTACTTC.